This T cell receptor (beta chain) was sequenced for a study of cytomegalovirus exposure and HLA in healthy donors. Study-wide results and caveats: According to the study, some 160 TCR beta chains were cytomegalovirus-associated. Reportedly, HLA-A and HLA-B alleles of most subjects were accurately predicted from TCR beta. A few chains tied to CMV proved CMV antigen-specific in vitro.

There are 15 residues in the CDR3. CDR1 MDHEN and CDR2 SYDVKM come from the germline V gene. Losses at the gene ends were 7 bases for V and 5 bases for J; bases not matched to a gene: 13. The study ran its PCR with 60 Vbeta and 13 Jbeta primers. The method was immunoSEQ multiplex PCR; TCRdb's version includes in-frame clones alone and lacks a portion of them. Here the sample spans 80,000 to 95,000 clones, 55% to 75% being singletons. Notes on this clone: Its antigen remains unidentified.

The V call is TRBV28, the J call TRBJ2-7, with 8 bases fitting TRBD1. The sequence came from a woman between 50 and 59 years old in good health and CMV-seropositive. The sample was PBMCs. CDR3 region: CASNRRVDRAHEQYF. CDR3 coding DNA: TGTGCCAGCAACCGACGAGTGGACAGGGCACACGAGCAGTACTTC.